The T cell receptor beta chain under discussion was sequenced for a study of blood T cell repertoires in COVID-19. Study details: COVID-19 samples collected from the United States, Italy and Spain covered acute and convalescent phases. Nucleic acid was either cDNA or gDNA, and it came from T cells, B-cell-depleted T cells, or PBMCs.

Study processing details: Amplified reference gene primers provided the basis for estimating nucleated cell counts. The assay was immunoSEQ multiplex PCR, and TCRdb's table has in-frame clones only and misses some. The V and J calls and clone size come from that table; D and trimming were worked out from the DNA. This table has about 98,000 clones, about 81% appearing once. The V gene's germline CDR1 is MNHEY and CDR2 SVGAGI. The CDR3 covers 13 residues. V was clipped by 6 bases and J by 0 bases, with 6 bases between them. Input material: peripheral blood. The V and J genes are TRBV6-5 and TRBJ2-1, with TRBD2 as a possible D gene (6 bases). The clonotype originates from a man between 65 and 85 years old with acute or convalescent COVID-19. This chain's CDR3 is CASRGGSYNEQFF. The CDR3 DNA sequence: TGTGCCAGCAGGGGGGGCTCCTACAATGAGCAGTTCTTC.